This T cell receptor beta chain comes out of a study of T cell responses to AZD1222 COVID-19 vaccine. About this clone: Its antigen is unidentified.

Study-level results: Only a handful of AZD1222 recipients, several in all, had baseline seropositivity. There were mostly white British donors and more females than males, and clonal diversity was possibly underestimated.

Germline V lookup: CDR1 SGHTA, CDR2 FQGTGA. This CDR3 has 16 residues. The ends lost 5 bases at V and 1 base at J; junction bases unmatched: 6. TCRdb's copy holds only in-frame clones and misses some; the assay was immunoSEQ multiplex PCR. The sample carries some 150,000 clones, roughly 90% recorded once. The chain joins TRBV7-3 to TRBJ2-2; 8 bases fit TRBD2. This TCR came from an adult in good health. The sample here was peripheral blood, taken on day 0 of AZD1222 vaccination. CDR3 loop: CASSRGGLMNTGELFF. CDR3 coding DNA: TGTGCCAGCAGCCGGGGGGGACTGATGAACACCGGGGAGCTGTTTTTT.